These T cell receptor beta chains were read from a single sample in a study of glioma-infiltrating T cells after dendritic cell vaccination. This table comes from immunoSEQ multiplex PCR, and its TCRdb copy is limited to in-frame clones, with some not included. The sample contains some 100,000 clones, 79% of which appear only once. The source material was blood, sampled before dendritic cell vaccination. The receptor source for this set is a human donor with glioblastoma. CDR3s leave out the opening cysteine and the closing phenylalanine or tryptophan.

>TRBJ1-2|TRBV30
AWARGAEGYT
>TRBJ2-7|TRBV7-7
ASSFTIGGEKY
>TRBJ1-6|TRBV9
ASSVLGTGRNSPLH
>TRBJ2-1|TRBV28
ASRTGSYNEQF
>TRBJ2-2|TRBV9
ASSGGPNTGELF
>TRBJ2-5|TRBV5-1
ASSLQETQY
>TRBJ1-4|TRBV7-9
ASSYPTGERSTNEKLF
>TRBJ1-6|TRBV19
ASSIRVHSPLH
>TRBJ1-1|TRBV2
ASSGQTGHTEAF
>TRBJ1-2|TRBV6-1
ASSEYQSFYGYT
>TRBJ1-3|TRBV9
ASSVDRLSGNTIY
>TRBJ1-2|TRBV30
AWSVRQGNYGYT
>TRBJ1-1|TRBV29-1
SVDNGQVTEAF
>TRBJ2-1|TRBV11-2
ASSTRTSGATYNEQF
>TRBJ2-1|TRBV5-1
ASSSVAGTNEQF
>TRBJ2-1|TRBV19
ASSPPVPASGRVDEQF
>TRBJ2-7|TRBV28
ASRGQGSSYEQY
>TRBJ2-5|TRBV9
ASSAVPGETQY
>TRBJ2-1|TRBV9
ASSGGLAVYNEQF
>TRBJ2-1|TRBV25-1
ASSGSLDRVGQF
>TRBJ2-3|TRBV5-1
ASSLGYGGSTDTQY
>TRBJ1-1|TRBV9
ASSAQGELNTEAF
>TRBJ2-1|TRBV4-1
ASSQDTSLADLYNEQF
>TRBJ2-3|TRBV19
ASTLGAGGTDTQY
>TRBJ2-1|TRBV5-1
ASSPGTGWYNEQF
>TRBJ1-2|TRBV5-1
ASSLAGSNYGYT
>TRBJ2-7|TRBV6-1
ASSGLAGGISYEQY
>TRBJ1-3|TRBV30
AWSKQVLDTIY
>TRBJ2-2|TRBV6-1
ASSDRNTGELF
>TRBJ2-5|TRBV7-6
ASSLGGSRQETQY
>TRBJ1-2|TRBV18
ASSPTGDNYGYT
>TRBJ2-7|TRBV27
ASSLVSGDYEQY
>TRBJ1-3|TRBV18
ASSPPGRSGNTIY
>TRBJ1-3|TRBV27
ASKAAGGFSGNTIY
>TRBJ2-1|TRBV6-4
ASSVAGRAHEQF
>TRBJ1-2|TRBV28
ASSPRQTGPNYGYT
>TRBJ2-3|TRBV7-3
ASSLKGASTDTQY
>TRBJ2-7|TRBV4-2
ASRQGLGTYEQY
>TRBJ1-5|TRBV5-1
ASSGGSGQPQH
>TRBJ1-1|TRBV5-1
ASSLGTGRTRNTEAF
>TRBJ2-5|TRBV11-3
ASSLGPGETQY
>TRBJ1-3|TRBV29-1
SVSEGASGNTIY
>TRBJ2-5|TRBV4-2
ASSQGTSGRAGQETQY
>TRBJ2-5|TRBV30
AWSVVGGKTQY
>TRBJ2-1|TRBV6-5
ASSSGGPSSYNEQF
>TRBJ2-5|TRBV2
ASIQGRETQY
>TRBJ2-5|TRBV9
ASSAPTSGAQETQY